Here is one TCR beta chain with its context. Its antigen is unidentified. Only in-frame clones appear in the TCRdb table, and some are missing; sequencing was by immunoSEQ multiplex PCR. The table includes approximately 99,000 clones, approximately 95% detected once. This CDR3 contains 13 residues. Germline-derived CDR1 and CDR2 are PRHDT and FYEKMQ (reference sequence). The V and J ends lost 0 bases and 5 bases respectively, with 8 bases between them. The sample belongs to a study of OX40 agonist ivuxolimab in advanced cancers. Study-wide results and caveats: Antigen specificity was not determined for the expanded peripheral T cells.

This receptor was obtained from an adult with an advanced solid tumor such as melanoma, head and neck, liver or kidney cancer. The rearrangement links TRBV13 to TRBJ2-7; D ambiguous. The sequenced sample was CD4+ or CD8+ T cells sorted from blood, obtained in a trial of the OX40 agonist ivuxolimab. This CDR3 reads CASSLGTSHEQYF. In DNA form, the CDR3 reads TGTGCCAGCAGCTTAGGGACGAGCCACGAGCAGTACTTC.